These 20 T cell receptor beta chains were sequenced from one sample in a study of T cell clones after liver transplantation. The repertoire was sequenced with immunoSEQ multiplex PCR; TCRdb's copy has only in-frame clones and lacks some. This table has approximately 22,000 clones, approximately 94% appearing once. Specimen: CD8+ T cells from blood, collected approximately 26 months after liver transplant. Receptors were obtained from a human patient who received a liver transplant. Some T cells may arise from the graft donor.

The rearrangement uses TRBV4-1 and TRBJ2-1; weak D call: TRBD1 (7 bases). Trimming pared 2 bases from V and 5 bases from J, leaving 19 bases between. The CDR3 consists of 17 residues. Germline CDR1 reads MGHRA; CDR2 reads YSYEKL. The CDR3 is CASSQPGQARRDNEQFF. The CDR3, as DNA: TGCGCCAGCAGCCAACCAGGACAGGCTAGGAGGGACAATGAGCAGTTCTTC.

This chain uses TRBV4-1 with TRBJ2-5; 10 positions agree with TRBD2. Germline-derived CDR1 and CDR2 are MGHRA and YSYEKL. This CDR3 is 15 amino acids long. The junction had 7 bases not matched to a gene; V was cut back by 4 bases and J by 5 bases. The CDR3 is CASSLTSGWGETQYF. The CDR3 DNA reads as TGCGCCAGCAGCCTGACTAGCGGGTGGGGGGAGACCCAGTACTTC.

This rearrangement joins TRBV7-2 to TRBJ2-3; 10 bases are shared with TRBD2. V shed 5 bases, J shed 3 bases, and the junction held 8 bases outside the gene matches. Germline CDR1 SGHTA, CDR2 FQGNSA. This CDR3 is built from 16 residues. The CDR3 sequence: CASSPRAGGPTDTQYF. As DNA, the CDR3 is TGTGCCAGCAGCCCGCGAGCGGGAGGGCCAACAGATACGCAGTATTTT.

This sequence joins TRBV6-4 and TRBJ2-1; D is tentatively TRBD1 or TRBD2 (5 bases each). CDR3 size: 16 residues. With 3 bases removed from V and 8 bases from J, the gap between germline ends came to 20 bases. CDR1 MRHNA and CDR2 SNTAGT come from the germline V gene. CDR3 nucleotides: TGTGCCAGCAGTGAAGGTGGGGTTGGGACCGGCGATGAGCAGTTCTTC. It yields the protein CASSEGGVGTGDEQFF.

This rearrangement joins TRBV29-1 to TRBJ2-1; 8 positions match TRBD2. Trimming at V came to 0 bases and at J to 3 bases, leaving 7 bases not matched to a gene. The CDR3 runs 16 residues. Germline CDR1 is SQVTM and CDR2 is ANQGSEA. DNA for the CDR3: TGCAGCGTTGAAGATCTCAGCGGGAGTATCTACAATGAGCAGTTCTTC. This codes for CSVEDLSGSIYNEQFF.

The table lists this clone with a few counts. The chain has TRBV7-9 and TRBJ2-5; D could derive from TRBD1 or TRBD2 (5 bases each). Trimming took off 4 bases at V and 3 bases at J, with 15 bases between the two ends. The germline gives CDR1 SEHNR, CDR2 FQNEAQ (reference sequence). This CDR3 is built from 15 residues. The CDR3 DNA follows: TGTGCCAGCAGCTACGGCGATCAGGGAGAAGAGACCCAGTACTTC. Protein sequence: CASSYGDQGEETQYF.

The chain uses TRBV21-1 and TRBJ2-7. TRBV21-1 is designated a pseudogene. The CDR3 is 16 amino acids. The CDR3 sequence is CASSKSLYGTSYEQYF. CDR3 coding DNA: TGTGCCAGCAGCAAATCCCTCTACGGGACCTCCTACGAGCAGTACTTC.

The gene calls are TRBV10-3 and TRBJ2-1, with 9 bases lining up with TRBD2. Germline V gene data show CDR1 as ENHRY and CDR2 as SYGVKD. J gave up 5 bases and V 0 bases, and 8 bases lay outside the gene matches. This CDR3 has 17 amino acids. The chain's CDR3 is CAISESRASGDNNEQFF. The CDR3 DNA is TGTGCCATCAGTGAGTCGAGGGCTAGCGGGGACAACAATGAGCAGTTCTTC.

The V and J genes are TRBV19 and TRBJ1-2; D gene ambiguous. CDR1 and CDR2 (germline): LNHDA, SQIVND (reference sequence). The CDR3 loop spans 15 amino acids. The V end lost 7 bases, the J end lost 1 base, and 16 bases lay between the germline ends. For the CDR3, the DNA is TGTGCCAGTACCAATGCTCCCGCGGATAACTATGGCTACACCTTC. Translated, it gives CASTNAPADNYGYTF. The complete variable domain, with remaining parts taken from reference TRBV19 and TRBJ1-2, reads DGGITQSPKYLFRKEGQNVTLSCEQNLNHDAMYWYRQDPGQGLRLIYYSQIVNDFQKGDIAEGYSVSREKKESFPLTVTSAQKNPTAFYLCASTNAPADNYGYTFGSGTRLTVV.

This clone has a single count. The chain employs TRBV4-3 and TRBJ1-1, with 7 bases identical to TRBD1. With 2 bases clipped from V and 7 bases from J, the junction kept 7 bases outside the gene matches. The CDR3 has 14 residues. Germline CDR1 reads LGHNA; CDR2 reads YSLEER. The CDR3 reads CASSQQGGSGEAFF. DNA of the CDR3: TGCGCCAGCAGCCAACAGGGGGGGAGTGGTGAAGCTTTCTTT.

CDR3 protein: CASSPAQKDEQYF. In nucleotides, the CDR3 is TGTGCCAGCAGCCCAGCGCAAAAGGACGAGCAGTACTTC. This chain connects TRBV7-9 to TRBJ2-7; D gene ambiguous. This CDR3 has 13 amino acids. Looked up from germline, CDR1 is SEHNR and CDR2 is FQNEAQ (reference sequence). The V and J ends lost 5 bases and 5 bases respectively, with 13 bases between them.

CDR3 residues: CASSPTLERYEQYF. In DNA form, the CDR3 reads TGTGCCAGCTCACCAACTTTGGAGAGGTACGAGCAGTACTTC. The genes are TRBV18 and TRBJ2-7; D is unresolved. Trimming removed 2 bases from V and 4 bases from J, with 12 bases in between. Germline assignment: CDR1 KGHSH and CDR2 LQKENI. This CDR3 spans 14 amino acids.

The chain recombines TRBV5-1 with TRBJ2-2; no reliable D call. Germline V gives CDR1 SGHRS, CDR2 YFSETQ. This CDR3 region has 16 residues. V shed 3 bases and J shed 6 bases, with 18 bases lying between them. The CDR3 nucleotides are TGCGCCAGCAGCTCCGACGGAAAGGCATTGGCCGGGGAGCTGTTTTTT. This gives the protein CASSSDGKALAGELFF.

This chain links TRBV27 with TRBJ1-5; 9 bases are a match to TRBD1. The V segment lost 5 bases and the J segment 1 base; nucleotides outside the gene matches: 3. Germline assignment: CDR1 MNHEY and CDR2 SMNVEV (reference sequence). CDR3 length equals 15 residues. The DNA of the CDR3 is TGTGCCAGCAGTCCGGGGACAGGGAGCAATCAGCCCCAGCATTTT. It specifies CASSPGTGSNQPQHF.

The rearrangement links TRBV7-2 to TRBJ2-7, with TRBD1 matching 9 bases. Germline loops: CDR1 SGHTA, CDR2 FQGNSA. The CDR3 spans 14 residues. Trimming removed 4 bases from V and 6 bases from J; junction bases left unmatched: 7. The DNA of the CDR3 is TGTGCCAGCAGCTGGAACAGGGGGCAAGGCGAGCAGTACTTC. This sequence encodes CASSWNRGQGEQYF.

Relative to its sample, this clone is medium-sized. This chain connects TRBV14 to TRBJ2-7; 11 bases agree with TRBD2. Germline assignment: CDR1 SGHDN and CDR2 FVKESK. The CDR3 extends over 15 amino acids. The ends lost 1 base at V and 1 base at J; junction bases unmatched: 0. The CDR3 region has the DNA TGTGCCAGCAGCCAAGGACTAGCGGGATCCTACGAGCAGTACTTC. It yields the protein CASSQGLAGSYEQYF.

V usage is TRBV5-4 and J usage is TRBJ2-2; D gene uncertain. CDR3 length: 16 amino acids. Germline V gene lookup returns CDR1 SGHNT and CDR2 YYREEE (reference sequence). V dropped 6 bases and J dropped 0 bases, with 15 bases sitting between them. Here the CDR3 reads CASTRDPDSNTGELFF. The CDR3 DNA sequence: TGTGCCAGCACCCGAGATCCTGATTCGAACACCGGGGAGCTGTTTTTT.

The chain employs TRBV6-5 and TRBJ2-5, with D maybe TRBD1 (7 bases). Trimming removed 5 bases at V and 2 bases at J, with 12 bases between. Germline loops: CDR1 MNHEY, CDR2 SVGAGI. There are 14 residues in the CDR3. In nucleotides, the CDR3 is TGTGCCAGCAGTCGGGGGACAGATCAAGAGACCCAGTACTTC. Translated: CASSRGTDQETQYF.

The rearrangement uses TRBV30 and TRBJ1-2; 10 bases match TRBD1. V trimming: 1 base; J trimming: 5 bases; junction bases outside the gene matches: 7. The germline V gene encodes CDR1 GTSNPN and CDR2 SVGIG (reference sequence). CDR3 size: 15 residues. CDR3 in amino acids: CAWSARTGGMYGYTF. CDR3 nucleotides: TGTGCCTGGAGTGCCCGGACAGGGGGAATGTATGGCTACACCTTC.

The CDR3 loop is CASSSSDDRNQPQHF. In nucleotides, the CDR3 is TGTGCCAGCAGCTCGTCGGACGACCGCAATCAGCCCCAGCATTTT. This chain joins TRBV7-9 and TRBJ1-5; D remains unclear. Between the trimmed V and J ends, which lost 4 bases and 2 bases, there was a span of 12 bases. This CDR3 region has 15 residues. CDR1 SEHNR and CDR2 FQNEAQ come from the germline V gene (reference sequence).